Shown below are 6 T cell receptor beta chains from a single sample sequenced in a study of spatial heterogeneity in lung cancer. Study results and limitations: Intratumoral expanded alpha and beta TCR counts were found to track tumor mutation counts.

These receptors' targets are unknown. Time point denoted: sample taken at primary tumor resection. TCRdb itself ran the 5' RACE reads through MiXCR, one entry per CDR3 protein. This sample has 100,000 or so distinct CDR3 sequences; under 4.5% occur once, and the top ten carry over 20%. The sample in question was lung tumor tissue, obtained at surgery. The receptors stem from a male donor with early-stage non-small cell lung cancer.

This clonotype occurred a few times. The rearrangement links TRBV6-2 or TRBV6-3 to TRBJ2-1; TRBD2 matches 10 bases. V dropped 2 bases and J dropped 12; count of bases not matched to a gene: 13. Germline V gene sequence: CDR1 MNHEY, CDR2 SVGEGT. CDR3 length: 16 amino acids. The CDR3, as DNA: TGTGCCAGCAGTTACACCCTGCCCACTAGCGGGAAATGGCAGTTCTTC. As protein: CASSYTLPTSGKWQFF.

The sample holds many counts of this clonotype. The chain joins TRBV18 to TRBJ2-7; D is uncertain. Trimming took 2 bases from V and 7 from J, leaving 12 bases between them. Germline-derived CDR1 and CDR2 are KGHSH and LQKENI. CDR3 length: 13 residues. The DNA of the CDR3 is TGTGCCAGCTCACCAAGTACCGCGGTGGAGCAGTACTTC. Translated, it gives CASSPSTAVEQYF.

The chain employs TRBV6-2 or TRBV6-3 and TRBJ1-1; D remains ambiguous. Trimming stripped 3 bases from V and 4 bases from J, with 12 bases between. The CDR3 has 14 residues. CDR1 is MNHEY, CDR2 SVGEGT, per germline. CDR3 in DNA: TGTGCCAGCAGTTATAGCTCGGCCCTCACTGAAGCTTTCTTT. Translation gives CASSYSSALTEAFF.

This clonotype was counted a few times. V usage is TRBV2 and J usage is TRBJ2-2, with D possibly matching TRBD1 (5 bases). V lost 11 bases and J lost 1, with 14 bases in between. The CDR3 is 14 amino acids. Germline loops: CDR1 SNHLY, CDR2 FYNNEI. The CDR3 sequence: CAGKGRRNTGELFF. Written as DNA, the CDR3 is TGTGCCGGGAAGGGGCGGAGGAACACCGGGGAGCTGTTTTTT.

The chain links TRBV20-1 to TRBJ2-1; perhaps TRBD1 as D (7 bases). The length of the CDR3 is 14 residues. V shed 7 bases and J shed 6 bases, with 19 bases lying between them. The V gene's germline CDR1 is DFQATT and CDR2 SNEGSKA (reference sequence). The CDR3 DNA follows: TGCAGTGGCAAGGAGGGGACAGACTCCAATGAGCAGTTCTTC. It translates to CSGKEGTDSNEQFF.

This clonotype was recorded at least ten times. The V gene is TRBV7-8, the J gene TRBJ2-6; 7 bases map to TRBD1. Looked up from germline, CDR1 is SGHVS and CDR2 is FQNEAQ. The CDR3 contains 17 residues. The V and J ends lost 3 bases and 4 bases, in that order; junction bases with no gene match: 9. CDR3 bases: TGTGCCAGCAGCTTCGTAGGGGGCTTCGCCGGGGCCAACGTCCTGACTTTC. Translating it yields CASSFVGGFAGANVLTF. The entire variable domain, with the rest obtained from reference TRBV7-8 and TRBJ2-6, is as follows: GAGVSQSPRYKVAKRGQDVALRCDPISGHVSLFWYQQALGQGPEFLTYFQNEAQLDKSGLPSDRFFAERPEGSVSTLKIQRTQQEDSAVYLCASSFVGGFAGANVLTFGAGSRLTVL.